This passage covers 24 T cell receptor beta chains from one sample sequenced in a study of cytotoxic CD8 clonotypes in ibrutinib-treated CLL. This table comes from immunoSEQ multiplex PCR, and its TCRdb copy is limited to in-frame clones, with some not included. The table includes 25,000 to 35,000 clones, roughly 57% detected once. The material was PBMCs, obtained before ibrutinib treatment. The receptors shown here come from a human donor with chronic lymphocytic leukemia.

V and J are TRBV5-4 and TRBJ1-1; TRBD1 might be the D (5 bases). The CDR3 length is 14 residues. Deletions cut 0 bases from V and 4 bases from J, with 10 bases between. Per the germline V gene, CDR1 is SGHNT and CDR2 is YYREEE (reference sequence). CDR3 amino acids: CASSLAGGVTEAFF. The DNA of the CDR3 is TGTGCCAGCAGCTTGGCGGGGGGTGTCACTGAAGCTTTCTTT.

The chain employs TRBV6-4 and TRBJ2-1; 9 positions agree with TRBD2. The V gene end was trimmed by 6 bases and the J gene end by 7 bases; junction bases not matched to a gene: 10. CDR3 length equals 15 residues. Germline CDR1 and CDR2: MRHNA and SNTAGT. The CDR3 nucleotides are TGTGCCAGCAGCCAGAGGGCTAGCGGGAAGAATGAGCAGTTCTTC. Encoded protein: CASSQRASGKNEQFF.

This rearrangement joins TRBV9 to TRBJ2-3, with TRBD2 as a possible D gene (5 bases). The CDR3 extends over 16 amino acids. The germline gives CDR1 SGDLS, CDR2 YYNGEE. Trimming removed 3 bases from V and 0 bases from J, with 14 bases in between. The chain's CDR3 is CASSANVLASTDTQYF. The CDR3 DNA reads TGTGCCAGCAGCGCTAATGTGCTAGCTAGCACAGATACGCAGTATTTT.

This CDR3 is CASSSWTGSANEQFF. CDR3 in DNA: TGTGCCAGCAGCTCCTGGACAGGGAGTGCCAATGAGCAGTTCTTC. The chain uses TRBV7-6 and TRBJ2-1, with TRBD1 matching 8 bases. V shed 4 bases, J shed 6 bases, and the junction held 8 bases outside the gene matches. Germline V CDR1 and CDR2: SGHVS, FNYEAQ. The CDR3 contains 15 residues.

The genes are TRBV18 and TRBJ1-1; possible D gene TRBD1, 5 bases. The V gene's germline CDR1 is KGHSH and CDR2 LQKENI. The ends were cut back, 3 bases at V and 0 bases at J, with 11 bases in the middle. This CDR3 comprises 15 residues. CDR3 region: CASSPSTEVNTEAFF. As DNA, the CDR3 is TGTGCCAGCTCACCTTCGACAGAGGTGAACACTGAAGCTTTCTTT.

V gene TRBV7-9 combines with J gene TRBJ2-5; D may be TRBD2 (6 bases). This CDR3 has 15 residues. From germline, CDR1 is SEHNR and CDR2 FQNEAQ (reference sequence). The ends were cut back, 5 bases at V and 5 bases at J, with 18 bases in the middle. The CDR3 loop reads CASSHLDGGKETQYF. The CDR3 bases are TGTGCCAGCAGCCACCTGGACGGAGGGAAGGAGACCCAGTACTTC.

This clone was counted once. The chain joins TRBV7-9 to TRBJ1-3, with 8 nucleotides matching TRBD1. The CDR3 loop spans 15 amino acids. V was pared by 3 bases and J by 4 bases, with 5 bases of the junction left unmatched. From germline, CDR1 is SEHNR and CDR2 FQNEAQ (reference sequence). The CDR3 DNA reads TGTGCCAGCAGCTTTGACAGGGGCAAAGGAAACACCATATATTTT. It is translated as CASSFDRGKGNTIYF.

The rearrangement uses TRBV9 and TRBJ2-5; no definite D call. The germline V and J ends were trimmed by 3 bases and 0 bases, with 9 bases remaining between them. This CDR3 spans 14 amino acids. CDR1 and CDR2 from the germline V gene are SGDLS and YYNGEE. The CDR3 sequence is CASSAVEYQETQYF. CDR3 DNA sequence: TGTGCCAGCAGCGCAGTAGAGTACCAAGAGACCCAGTACTTC.

The CDR3, as DNA: TGTGCCAGCAGTGCGACAGGGGGCTTCACAGATACGCAGTATTTT. Its protein product is CASSATGGFTDTQYF. The V call is TRBV6-1, the J call TRBJ2-3, with 10 positions matching TRBD1. Trimming at V came to 4 bases and at J to 2 bases, leaving 3 bases not matched to a gene. This CDR3 contains 15 residues. From germline, CDR1 is MNHNS and CDR2 SASEGT.

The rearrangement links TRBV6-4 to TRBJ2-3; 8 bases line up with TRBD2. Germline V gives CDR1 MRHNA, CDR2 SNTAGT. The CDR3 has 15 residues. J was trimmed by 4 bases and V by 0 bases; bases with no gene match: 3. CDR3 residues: CASSDSAGAADTQYF. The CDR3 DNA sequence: TGTGCCAGCAGTGACTCAGCGGGAGCGGCAGATACGCAGTATTTT.

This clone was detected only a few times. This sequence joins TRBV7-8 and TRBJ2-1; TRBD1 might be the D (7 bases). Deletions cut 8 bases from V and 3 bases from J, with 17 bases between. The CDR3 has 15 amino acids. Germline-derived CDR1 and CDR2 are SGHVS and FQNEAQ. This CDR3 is CASGWGDRGYNEQFF. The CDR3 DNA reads TGTGCCAGCGGCTGGGGGGACAGAGGCTACAATGAGCAGTTCTTC.

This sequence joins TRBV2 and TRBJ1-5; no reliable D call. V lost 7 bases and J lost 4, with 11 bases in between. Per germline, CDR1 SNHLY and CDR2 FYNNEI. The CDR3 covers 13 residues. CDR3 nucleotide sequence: TGTGCCAGCACGAGGGTGAGGAATCAGCCCCAGCATTTT. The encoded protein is CASTRVRNQPQHF.

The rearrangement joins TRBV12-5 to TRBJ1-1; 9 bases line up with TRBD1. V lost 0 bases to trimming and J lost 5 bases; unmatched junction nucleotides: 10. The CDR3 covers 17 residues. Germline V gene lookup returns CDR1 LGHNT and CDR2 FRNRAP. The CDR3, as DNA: TGTGCTAGTGGTTTGGTACAGGGACAGGGCGATGGGACTGAAGCTTTCTTT. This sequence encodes CASGLVQGQGDGTEAFF.

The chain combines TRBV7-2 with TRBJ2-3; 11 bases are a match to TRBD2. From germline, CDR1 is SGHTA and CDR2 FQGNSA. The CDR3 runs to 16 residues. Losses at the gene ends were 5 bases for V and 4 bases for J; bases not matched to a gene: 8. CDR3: CASSATSGAGADTQYF. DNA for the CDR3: TGTGCCAGCAGCGCGACTAGCGGGGCGGGGGCAGATACGCAGTATTTT.

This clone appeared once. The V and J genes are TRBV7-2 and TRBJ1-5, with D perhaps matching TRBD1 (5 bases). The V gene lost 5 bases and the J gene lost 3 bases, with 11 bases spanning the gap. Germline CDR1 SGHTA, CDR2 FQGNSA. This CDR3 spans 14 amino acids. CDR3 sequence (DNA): TGTGCCAGCAGCCGGGGACCGGCCAATCAGCCCCAGCATTTT. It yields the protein CASSRGPANQPQHF.

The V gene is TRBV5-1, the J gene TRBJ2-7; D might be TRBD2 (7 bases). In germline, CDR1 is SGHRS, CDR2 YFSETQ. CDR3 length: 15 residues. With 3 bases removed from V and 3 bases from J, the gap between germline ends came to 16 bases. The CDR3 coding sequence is TGCGCCAGCAGCTCGGGAGGACAGTTTAACTACGAGCAGTACTTC. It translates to CASSSGGQFNYEQYF. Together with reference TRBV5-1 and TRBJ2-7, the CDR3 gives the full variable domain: KAGVTQTPRYLIKTRGQQVTLSCSPISGHRSVSWYQQTPGQGLQFLFEYFSETQRNKGNFPGRFSGRQFSNSRSEMNVSTLELGDSALYLCASSSGGQFNYEQYFGPGTRLTVT.

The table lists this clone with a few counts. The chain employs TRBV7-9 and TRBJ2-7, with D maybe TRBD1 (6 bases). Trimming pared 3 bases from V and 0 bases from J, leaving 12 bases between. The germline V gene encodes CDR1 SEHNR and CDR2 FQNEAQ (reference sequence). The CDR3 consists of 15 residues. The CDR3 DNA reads TGTGCCAGCAGCTTTTCCAGGGGCAGCTCCTACGAGCAGTACTTC. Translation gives CASSFSRGSSYEQYF.

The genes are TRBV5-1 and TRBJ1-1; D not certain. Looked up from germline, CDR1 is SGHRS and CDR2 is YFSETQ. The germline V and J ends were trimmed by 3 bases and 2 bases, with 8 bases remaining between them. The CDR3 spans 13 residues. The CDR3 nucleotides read TGCGCCAGCAGCTCGCCGGGAAACACTGAAGCTTTCTTT. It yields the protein CASSSPGNTEAFF.

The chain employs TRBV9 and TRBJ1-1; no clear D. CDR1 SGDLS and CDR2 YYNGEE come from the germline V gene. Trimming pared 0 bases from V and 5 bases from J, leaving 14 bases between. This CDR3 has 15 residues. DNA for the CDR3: TGTGCCAGCAGCGTAGGGGCAGGAGCCCAGACTGAAGCTTTCTTT. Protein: CASSVGAGAQTEAFF.

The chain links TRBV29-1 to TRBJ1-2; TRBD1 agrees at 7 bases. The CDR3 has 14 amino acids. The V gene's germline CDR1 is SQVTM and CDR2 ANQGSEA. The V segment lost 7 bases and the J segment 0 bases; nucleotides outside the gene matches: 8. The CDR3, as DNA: TGCAGCGCCACAGGGGATTCAGCTAACTATGGCTACACCTTC. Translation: CSATGDSANYGYTF.

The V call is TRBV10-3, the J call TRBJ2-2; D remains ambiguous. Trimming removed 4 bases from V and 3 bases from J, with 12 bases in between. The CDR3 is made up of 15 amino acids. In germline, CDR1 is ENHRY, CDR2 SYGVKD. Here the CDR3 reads CAISGDGRHTGELFF. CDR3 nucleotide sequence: TGTGCCATCAGTGGTGACGGTCGGCACACCGGGGAGCTGTTTTTT.

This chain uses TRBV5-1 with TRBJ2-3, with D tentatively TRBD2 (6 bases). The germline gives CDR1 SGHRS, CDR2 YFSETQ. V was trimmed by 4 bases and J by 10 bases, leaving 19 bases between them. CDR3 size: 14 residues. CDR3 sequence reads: CASSTGLGAEAQYF. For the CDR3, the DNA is TGCGCCAGCAGCACGGGACTGGGCGCAGAGGCGCAGTATTTT.

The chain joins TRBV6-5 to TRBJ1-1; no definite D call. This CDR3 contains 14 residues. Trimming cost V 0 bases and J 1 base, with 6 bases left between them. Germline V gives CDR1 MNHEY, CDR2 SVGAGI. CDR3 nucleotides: TGTGCCAGCAGTTACTCGGAGGGGAACACTGAAGCTTTCTTT. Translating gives CASSYSEGNTEAFF.

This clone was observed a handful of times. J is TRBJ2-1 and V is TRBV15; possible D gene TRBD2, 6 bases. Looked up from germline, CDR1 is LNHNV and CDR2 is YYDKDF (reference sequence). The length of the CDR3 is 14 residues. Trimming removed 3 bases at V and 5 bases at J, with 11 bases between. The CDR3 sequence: CATSRGDWDNEQFF. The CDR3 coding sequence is TGTGCCACCAGCAGGGGGGACTGGGACAATGAGCAGTTCTTC.